The 26 T cell receptor beta chains presented below share a single source sample, sequenced in a study of siplizumab effects on memory and regulatory T cells. Assay used: immunoSEQ multiplex PCR; TCRdb lists only in-frame clones, some missing. The repertoire consists of about 72,000 clones, with more than 80% occurring once and the leading ten covering around 30%. Material: CD8+ T cells sorted from blood. The receptor set was obtained from a human donor in good health.

This clone was seen only once. V is TRBV7-3 and J is TRBJ2-1, with 9 bases aligning to TRBD2. The germline V gene has CDR1 SGHTA and CDR2 FQGTGA. The trim removed 3 bases at V and 9 bases at J, leaving 3 bases unmatched. The length of the CDR3 is 13 residues. CDR3 nucleotide sequence: TGTGCCAGCAGCTTTGCTAGCGGGACTGAGCAGTTCTTC. This codes for CASSFASGTEQFF.

The chain has TRBV4-1 and TRBJ2-6, with TRBD1 as a possible D gene (5 bases). CDR1 and CDR2 from the germline V gene are MGHRA and YSYEKL. The V gene lost 0 bases and the J gene lost 5 bases, with 8 bases spanning the gap. The CDR3 length is 15 residues. The CDR3 loop is CASSQDKGRANVLTF. The CDR3 coding sequence is TGCGCCAGCAGCCAAGATAAGGGGAGGGCCAACGTCCTGACTTTC.

This clone has only a few counts. This CDR3 is also generated by other DNA sequences in the sample. The V call is TRBV6-4, the J call TRBJ2-5, with a tentative D call TRBD1 (5 bases). This CDR3 is built from 13 residues. V lost 3 bases and J lost 2, with 7 bases in between. CDR1 MRHNA and CDR2 SNTAGT come from the germline V gene. DNA for the CDR3: TGTGCCAGCAGTGAAGGGGAACAAGAGACCCAGTACTTC. Amino acid sequence: CASSEGEQETQYF.

The chain is built from TRBV11-2 and TRBJ2-1; weak D call: TRBD1 (5 bases). Germline-derived CDR1 and CDR2 are SGHAT and FQNNGV. Trimming took off 4 bases at V and 3 bases at J, with 13 bases between the two ends. CDR3 size: 15 residues. CDR3 amino acids: CASSSADKSYNEQFF. The CDR3 nucleotides read TGTGCCAGCAGCTCCGCGGACAAGAGCTACAATGAGCAGTTCTTC. The variable domain in full, completed from reference TRBV11-2 and TRBJ2-1, reads EAGVAQSPRYKIIEKRQSVAFWCNPISGHATLYWYQQILGQGPKLLIQFQNNGVVDDSQLPKDRFSAERLKGVDSTLKIQPAKLEDSAVYLCASSSADKSYNEQFFGPGTRLTVL.

The V call is TRBV20-1, the J call TRBJ2-1; TRBD2 is a possible D gene (5 bases). There are 10 residues in the CDR3. Germline V lookup: CDR1 DFQATT, CDR2 SNEGSKA (reference sequence). Trimming pared 6 bases from V and 10 bases from J, leaving 10 bases between. The CDR3 DNA is TGCAGTGCCGCACGAGGGGAGCAGTTCTTC. Encoded protein: CSAARGEQFF.

The CDR3 loop reads CASSAGTATSYEQYF. The CDR3 nucleotides read TGTGCCAGCAGCGCCGGGACAGCAACTTCCTACGAGCAGTACTTC. The chain carries TRBV9 and TRBJ2-7; 7 positions match TRBD1. This CDR3 has 15 amino acids. The germline CDR1 and CDR2 sequences are SGDLS and YYNGEE. V shed 3 bases, J shed 1 base, and the junction held 7 bases outside the gene matches. Full variable domain (outside the CDR3, taken from reference TRBV9 and TRBJ2-7): DSGVTQTPKHLITATGQRVTLRCSPRSGDLSVYWYQQSLDQGLQFLIQYYNGEERAKGNILERFSAQQFPDLHSELNLSSLELGDSALYFCASSAGTATSYEQYFGPGTRLTVT.

The V call is TRBV19, the J call TRBJ2-3; D is possibly TRBD2 (6 bases). CDR1 LNHDA and CDR2 SQIVND come from the germline V gene (reference sequence). The CDR3 has 15 amino acids. The V end lost 4 bases, the J end lost 0 bases, and 11 bases lay between the germline ends. The CDR3 region has the DNA TGTGCCAGTAGTAGGGCGGGGCTTAGCACAGATACGCAGTATTTT. Its protein is CASSRAGLSTDTQYF.

J is TRBJ2-7 and V is TRBV27; 12 bases map to TRBD1. Germline values: CDR1 MNHEY, CDR2 SMNVEV (reference sequence). J lost 5 bases, V lost 5 bases, and 7 bases had no gene match. This CDR3 has 15 residues. The CDR3 here is CASSDLGTGGHEQYF. CDR3 DNA: TGTGCCAGCAGTGATCTAGGGACAGGGGGCCACGAGCAGTACTTC.

The V gene is TRBV4-1, the J gene TRBJ2-7; D may be TRBD2 (6 bases). Between the trimmed V and J ends, which lost 1 base and 1 base, there was a span of 14 bases. Germline CDR1 is MGHRA and CDR2 is YSYEKL. The CDR3 is 16 amino acids. CDR3 bases: TGCGCCAGCAGCCAAGTCACCGGGACTTCATCCTACGAGCAGTACTTC. Protein sequence: CASSQVTGTSSYEQYF.

V and J are TRBV7-6 and TRBJ2-1; D not certain. V shed 2 bases and J shed 0 bases, with 2 bases lying between them. This CDR3 spans 13 amino acids. Germline assignment: CDR1 SGHVS and CDR2 FNYEAQ. The CDR3 region has the DNA TGTGCCAGCAGCTTAATCTCCTACAATGAGCAGTTCTTC. Translating it yields CASSLISYNEQFF.

J is TRBJ2-1 and V is TRBV7-8; D gene unclear. The CDR3 runs 13 residues. The V end was cut by 1 base, the J end by 16 bases, with 17 bases between. Germline V gene data show CDR1 as SGHVS and CDR2 as FQNEAQ. The DNA for the CDR3 is TGTGCCAGCAGCTTAGGGGTCCGTAGTCGGTATTTCTTC. Its translation: CASSLGVRSRYFF.

This clone was seen a few times. CDR3 bases: TGTGCCTGGACCCCTGGCCTCGGGGGTCAGCCCCAGCATTTT. Protein sequence: CAWTPGLGGQPQHF. The V gene is TRBV30, the J gene TRBJ1-5; possible D gene TRBD1, 5 bases. Germline CDR1 and CDR2: GTSNPN and SVGIG (reference sequence). The CDR3 has 14 amino acids. Deletions cut 4 bases from V and 6 bases from J, with 16 bases between.

This rearrangement joins TRBV5-4 to TRBJ2-5; 9 positions match TRBD2. Trimming at V came to 1 base and at J to 1 base, leaving 2 bases not matched to a gene. Germline CDR1 SGHNT, CDR2 YYREEE (reference sequence). This CDR3 is 15 amino acids long. The CDR3 sequence: CASSLSTSGQETQYF. The CDR3 coding sequence is TGTGCCAGCAGCTTGTCGACTAGCGGCCAAGAGACCCAGTACTTC.

The CDR3, as DNA: TGTGCCAGCAGTTGGGACAGTGGCTACGAGCAGTACTTC. Translating gives CASSWDSGYEQYF. This chain uses TRBV6-5 with TRBJ2-7; 7 positions match TRBD1. The CDR3 runs to 13 residues. Per the germline V gene, CDR1 is MNHEY and CDR2 is SVGAGI. The V segment lost 4 bases and the J segment 3 bases; nucleotides outside the gene matches: 3.

This clone was observed a single time. The V and J genes are TRBV19 and TRBJ1-5; D ambiguous. Germline-derived CDR1 and CDR2 are LNHDA and SQIVND (reference sequence). The CDR3 loop spans 14 amino acids. The V end was cut by 7 bases, the J end by 0 bases, with 10 bases between. The CDR3 nucleotides read TGTGCCAGTACCCTAGGAGTTAGCAATCAGCCCCAGCATTTT. The encoded protein is CASTLGVSNQPQHF.

The chain uses TRBV7-8 and TRBJ2-5; possibly TRBD1 for D (5 bases). CDR1 is SGHVS, CDR2 FQNEAQ, per germline. There are 14 residues in the CDR3. The ends were cut back, 5 bases at V and 5 bases at J, with 15 bases in the middle. In DNA, the CDR3 is TGTGCCAGCAGCCTGGGGCCCAGGCGCGAGACCCAGTACTTC. As protein: CASSLGPRRETQYF.

The chain links TRBV6-5 to TRBJ2-1, with 9 bases fitting TRBD2. CDR1 and CDR2 (germline): MNHEY, SVGAGI. V shed 4 bases and J 3 bases; nucleotides not matched to a gene: 4. The CDR3 runs to 15 residues. CDR3 sequence reads: CASSSSGGLYNEQFF. CDR3 bases: TGTGCCAGCAGTTCCAGCGGGGGGCTCTACAATGAGCAGTTCTTC.

V gene TRBV6-4 combines with J gene TRBJ2-2; 9 nucleotides agree with TRBD2. This CDR3 is built from 16 residues. Germline loops: CDR1 MRHNA, CDR2 SNTAGT. J gave up 5 bases and V 2 bases, and 6 bases lay outside the gene matches. DNA for the CDR3: TGTGCCAGCAGTGACGGGCGGGAGGGAGGTACCGGGGAGCTGTTTTTT. This translates into CASSDGREGGTGELFF.

The V and J genes are TRBV4-1 and TRBJ2-7; TRBD2 might be the D (6 bases). CDR1 and CDR2 (germline): MGHRA, YSYEKL. The ends were cut back, 4 bases at V and 0 bases at J, with 13 bases in the middle. The CDR3 is 15 residues long. CDR3 sequence: CASSLSGGSSYEQYF. CDR3 nucleotides: TGCGCCAGCAGCCTTAGCGGAGGGAGCTCCTACGAGCAGTACTTC.

This clone is a singleton in its sample. The genes are TRBV6-5 and TRBJ1-2; D remains ambiguous. From germline, CDR1 is MNHEY and CDR2 SVGAGI. The CDR3 totals 14 residues. V lost 1 base and J 2 bases, leaving 8 bases between the germline ends. This CDR3 is CASSYWRENYGYTF. The CDR3 DNA reads TGTGCCAGCAGTTACTGGCGGGAGAACTATGGCTACACCTTC.

The chain combines TRBV6-4 with TRBJ2-1; 9 bases fit TRBD2. The germline gives CDR1 MRHNA, CDR2 SNTAGT. This CDR3 contains 15 residues. V was pared by 0 bases and J by 3 bases, with 0 bases of the junction left unmatched. CDR3 amino acids: CASSDSSGSYNEQFF. As DNA, the CDR3 is TGTGCCAGCAGTGACTCTAGCGGGAGCTACAATGAGCAGTTCTTC.

The chain has TRBV5-4 and TRBJ2-5; 11 bases line up with TRBD2. The CDR3 has 17 amino acids. Unmatched junction bases numbered 12, after V lost 4 bases and J lost 4 bases. The V gene's germline CDR1 is SGHNT and CDR2 YYREEE (reference sequence). The CDR3 loop reads CASSPGTSGDWGETQYF. The CDR3, as DNA: TGTGCCAGCAGCCCAGGGACTAGCGGAGATTGGGGAGAGACCCAGTACTTC.

The chain joins TRBV19 to TRBJ2-5; possibly TRBD1 for D (6 bases). The CDR3 has 15 amino acids. Germline V gives CDR1 LNHDA, CDR2 SQIVND (reference sequence). V lost 0 bases and J lost 2, with 10 bases in between. The DNA for the CDR3 is TGTGCCAGTAGTATAGACGCGGACAGACAAGAGACCCAGTACTTC. Translating gives CASSIDADRQETQYF.

This clone was seen a single time. The chain's CDR3 is CASSYVGSNTGELFF. The CDR3 coding sequence is TGTGCCAGCAGTTACGTCGGGTCGAACACCGGGGAGCTGTTTTTT. The genes are TRBV6-5 and TRBJ2-2; D is undetermined. Trimming left V 2 bases short and J 0 bases short, with 7 bases between. Germline V gene sequence: CDR1 MNHEY, CDR2 SVGAGI. The CDR3 runs 15 residues.

V and J are TRBV27 and TRBJ1-6, with 10 bases identical to TRBD1. The V gene end was trimmed by 8 bases and the J gene end by 3 bases; junction bases not matched to a gene: 4. Germline V gene lookup returns CDR1 MNHEY and CDR2 SMNVEV (reference sequence). The CDR3 has 15 residues. CDR3 DNA: TGTGCCAGCTGGGACAGGGGTTTCTATAATTCACCCCTCCACTTT. This translates into CASWDRGFYNSPLHF.

J is TRBJ1-2 and V is TRBV5-4; 9 bases match TRBD1. With 0 bases clipped from V and 5 bases from J, the junction kept 5 bases outside the gene matches. The CDR3 contains 15 residues. The germline V gene encodes CDR1 SGHNT and CDR2 YYREEE (reference sequence). The CDR3 DNA follows: TGTGCCAGCAGCTTGGACAGGGGGCTGGAATATGGCTACACCTTC. Encoded protein: CASSLDRGLEYGYTF.